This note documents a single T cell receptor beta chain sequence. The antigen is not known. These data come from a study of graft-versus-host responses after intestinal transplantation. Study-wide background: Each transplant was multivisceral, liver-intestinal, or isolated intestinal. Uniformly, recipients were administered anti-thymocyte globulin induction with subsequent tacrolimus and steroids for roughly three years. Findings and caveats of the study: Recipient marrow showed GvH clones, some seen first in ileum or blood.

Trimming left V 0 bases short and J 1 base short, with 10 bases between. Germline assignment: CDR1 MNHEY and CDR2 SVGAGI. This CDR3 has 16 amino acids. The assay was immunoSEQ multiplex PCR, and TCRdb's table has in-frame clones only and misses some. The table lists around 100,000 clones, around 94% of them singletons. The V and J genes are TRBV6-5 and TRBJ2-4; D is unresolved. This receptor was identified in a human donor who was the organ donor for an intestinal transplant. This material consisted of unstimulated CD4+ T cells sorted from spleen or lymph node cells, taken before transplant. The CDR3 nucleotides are TGTGCCAGCAGTTACTCGACGTGGTTGGCCAAAAACATTCAGTACTTC. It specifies CASSYSTWLAKNIQYF.